Following are 11 T cell receptor beta chains from one sample sequenced in a study of CD8 T cells in ankylosing spondylitis (dated by TCRdb to between 2016 and 2019). Study-wide findings and limitations: Blood from ankylosing spondylitis patients appeared to be characterized by a TCR beta motif composed of roughly 8 highly homologous amino acid variants.

These receptors' antigens are unknown. The library was built by means of 5' RACE. Sequencing was carried out with an Illumina HiSeq 2500. TCRdb's own reprocessing of the public reads used fastp at Q25 and MiXCR and kept productive beta chains. When rows share a CDR3 protein, they turn into one entry using the most common DNA and genes. The sample includes about 500,000 distinct CDR3 sequences, with less than 6% observed a single time. The top ten clones comprise 3% to 4.5% of the sample. The sequencing input was blood, either unsorted or a sorted T cell fraction (not recorded which). These receptors came from a male donor with ankylosing spondylitis.

This clonotype occurred many times. The chain joins TRBV5-1 to TRBJ2-1; D remains unclear. Germline V gene data show CDR1 as SGHRS and CDR2 as YFSETQ. The CDR3 consists of 15 residues. V was shortened by 6 bases and J by 7 bases, with 20 bases between the two germline ends. The CDR3 sequence: CASNPDPKALNEQFF. The CDR3 DNA is TGCGCCAGCAACCCGGACCCAAAGGCCCTAAATGAGCAGTTCTTC. Full variable domain (remainder filled in from reference TRBV5-1 and TRBJ2-1): KAGVTQTPRYLIKTRGQQVTLSCSPISGHRSVSWYQQTPGQGLQFLFEYFSETQRNKGNFPGRFSGRQFSNSRSEMNVSTLELGDSALYLCASNPDPKALNEQFFGPGTRLTVL.

This clonotype was seen many times. The V and J genes are TRBV15 and TRBJ2-3, with 7 nucleotides matching TRBD1. Germline V gives CDR1 LNHNV, CDR2 YYDKDF (reference sequence). V trimming: 0 bases; J trimming: 9 bases; junction bases outside the gene matches: 6. The CDR3 contains 14 residues. The CDR3 region is CATSRDPRGGTQYF. The CDR3 DNA reads TGTGCCACCAGCAGAGACCCCCGAGGGGGCACGCAGTATTTT.

The J gene is TRBJ2-1, the V gene TRBV7-6; 9 bases are shared with TRBD2. After removal of 5 bases from V and 6 bases from J, the junction contained 11 bases not matched to a gene. The CDR3 is 16 amino acids. The V gene's germline CDR1 is SGHVS and CDR2 FNYEAQ. In DNA, the CDR3 is TGTGCCAGCAGCCCCCTAGGCGGGAGGGCCTCCAATGAGCAGTTCTTC. This gives the protein CASSPLGGRASNEQFF.

This clonotype has a count of ten or more. The V and J genes are TRBV27 and TRBJ2-7; no firm D call. Trimming took 2 bases from V and 2 from J, leaving 13 bases between them. This CDR3 region has 15 residues. From germline, CDR1 is MNHEY and CDR2 SMNVEV (reference sequence). CDR3 DNA sequence: TGTGCCAGCAGTTTAAAGGGCCTAGGTACCTACGAGCAGTACTTC. Amino acids: CASSLKGLGTYEQYF.

The sample holds many counts of this clonotype. The chain employs TRBV5-1 and TRBJ1-1; tentative D call: TRBD1 (5 bases). Germline V lookup: CDR1 SGHRS, CDR2 YFSETQ. Trimming left V 0 bases short and J 0 bases short, with 12 bases between. The CDR3 runs to 16 residues. CDR3 sequence reads: CASSLGPQGMNTEAFF. CDR3 nucleotide sequence: TGCGCCAGCAGCTTGGGCCCCCAGGGCATGAACACTGAAGCTTTCTTT.

The chain employs TRBV18 and TRBJ2-1; 13 nucleotides align to TRBD2. Germline-derived CDR1 and CDR2 are KGHSH and LQKENI. The CDR3 has 15 residues. V was pared by 3 bases and J by 10 bases, with 6 bases of the junction left unmatched. CDR3 bases: TGTGCCAGCTCACCGGGACTAGCGGGGCCTCCGGAGCAGTTCTTC. The encoded protein is CASSPGLAGPPEQFF. Together with reference TRBV18 and TRBJ2-1, the CDR3 gives the full variable domain: NAGVMQNPRHLVRRRGQEARLRCSPMKGHSHVYWYRQLPEEGLKFMVYLQKENIIDESGMPKERFSAEFPKEGPSILRIQQVVRGDSAAYFCASSPGLAGPPEQFFGPGTRLTVL.

This clonotype was detected only a few times. The chain carries TRBV5-5 and TRBJ2-7; 7 nucleotides line up with TRBD2. The CDR3 is 10 amino acids. Unmatched junction bases numbered 6, after V lost 7 bases and J lost 11 bases. Germline V gene sequence: CDR1 SGHKS, CDR2 YYEKEE (reference sequence). The CDR3 region has the DNA TGTGCCAGCTCCGGGGGGACGAAGTACTTC. Translating it yields CASSGGTKYF.

The sample holds a few counts of this clonotype. The rearrangement links TRBV11-2 to TRBJ2-6; no clear D gene. Germline V gives CDR1 SGHAT, CDR2 FQNNGV. The CDR3 contains 10 residues. The V and J ends lost 5 bases and 17 bases respectively, with 10 bases between them. Here the CDR3 DNA reads TGTGCCAGCAGCCGAAAACATTTGACTTTC. This gives the protein CASSRKHLTF.

This clonotype has ten or more counts. The chain joins TRBV29-1 to TRBJ2-1; a possible D gene is TRBD2 (5 bases). V lost 8 bases and J lost 2, with 10 bases in between. CDR1 is SQVTM and CDR2 is ANQGSEA in the germline V gene. The CDR3 has 12 amino acids. This chain's CDR3 is CSTRGPYNEQFF. The CDR3 bases are TGCAGCACCCGAGGGCCCTACAATGAGCAGTTCTTC.

The gene calls are TRBV20-1 and TRBJ2-6; D possibly corresponds to TRBD1 (6 bases). The germline V gene encodes CDR1 DFQATT and CDR2 SNEGSKA (reference sequence). The CDR3 loop spans 17 amino acids. Trimming stripped 1 base from V and 0 bases from J, with 13 bases between. The CDR3 protein is CSARVEDRSSGANVLTF. The CDR3 DNA reads TGCAGTGCTAGAGTCGAGGACAGATCCTCTGGGGCCAACGTCCTGACTTTC.

In this sample, this clonotype turned up many times. The rearrangement joins TRBV9 to TRBJ2-1; D might be TRBD2 (5 bases). Germline CDR1 and CDR2: SGDLS and YYNGEE. The CDR3 runs to 15 residues. V lost 3 bases, J lost 3 bases, and 13 bases lay in between. In DNA form, the CDR3 reads TGTGCCAGCAGCGCCCGGACTGTCCTCTACAATGAGCAGTTCTTC. It translates to CASSARTVLYNEQFF.